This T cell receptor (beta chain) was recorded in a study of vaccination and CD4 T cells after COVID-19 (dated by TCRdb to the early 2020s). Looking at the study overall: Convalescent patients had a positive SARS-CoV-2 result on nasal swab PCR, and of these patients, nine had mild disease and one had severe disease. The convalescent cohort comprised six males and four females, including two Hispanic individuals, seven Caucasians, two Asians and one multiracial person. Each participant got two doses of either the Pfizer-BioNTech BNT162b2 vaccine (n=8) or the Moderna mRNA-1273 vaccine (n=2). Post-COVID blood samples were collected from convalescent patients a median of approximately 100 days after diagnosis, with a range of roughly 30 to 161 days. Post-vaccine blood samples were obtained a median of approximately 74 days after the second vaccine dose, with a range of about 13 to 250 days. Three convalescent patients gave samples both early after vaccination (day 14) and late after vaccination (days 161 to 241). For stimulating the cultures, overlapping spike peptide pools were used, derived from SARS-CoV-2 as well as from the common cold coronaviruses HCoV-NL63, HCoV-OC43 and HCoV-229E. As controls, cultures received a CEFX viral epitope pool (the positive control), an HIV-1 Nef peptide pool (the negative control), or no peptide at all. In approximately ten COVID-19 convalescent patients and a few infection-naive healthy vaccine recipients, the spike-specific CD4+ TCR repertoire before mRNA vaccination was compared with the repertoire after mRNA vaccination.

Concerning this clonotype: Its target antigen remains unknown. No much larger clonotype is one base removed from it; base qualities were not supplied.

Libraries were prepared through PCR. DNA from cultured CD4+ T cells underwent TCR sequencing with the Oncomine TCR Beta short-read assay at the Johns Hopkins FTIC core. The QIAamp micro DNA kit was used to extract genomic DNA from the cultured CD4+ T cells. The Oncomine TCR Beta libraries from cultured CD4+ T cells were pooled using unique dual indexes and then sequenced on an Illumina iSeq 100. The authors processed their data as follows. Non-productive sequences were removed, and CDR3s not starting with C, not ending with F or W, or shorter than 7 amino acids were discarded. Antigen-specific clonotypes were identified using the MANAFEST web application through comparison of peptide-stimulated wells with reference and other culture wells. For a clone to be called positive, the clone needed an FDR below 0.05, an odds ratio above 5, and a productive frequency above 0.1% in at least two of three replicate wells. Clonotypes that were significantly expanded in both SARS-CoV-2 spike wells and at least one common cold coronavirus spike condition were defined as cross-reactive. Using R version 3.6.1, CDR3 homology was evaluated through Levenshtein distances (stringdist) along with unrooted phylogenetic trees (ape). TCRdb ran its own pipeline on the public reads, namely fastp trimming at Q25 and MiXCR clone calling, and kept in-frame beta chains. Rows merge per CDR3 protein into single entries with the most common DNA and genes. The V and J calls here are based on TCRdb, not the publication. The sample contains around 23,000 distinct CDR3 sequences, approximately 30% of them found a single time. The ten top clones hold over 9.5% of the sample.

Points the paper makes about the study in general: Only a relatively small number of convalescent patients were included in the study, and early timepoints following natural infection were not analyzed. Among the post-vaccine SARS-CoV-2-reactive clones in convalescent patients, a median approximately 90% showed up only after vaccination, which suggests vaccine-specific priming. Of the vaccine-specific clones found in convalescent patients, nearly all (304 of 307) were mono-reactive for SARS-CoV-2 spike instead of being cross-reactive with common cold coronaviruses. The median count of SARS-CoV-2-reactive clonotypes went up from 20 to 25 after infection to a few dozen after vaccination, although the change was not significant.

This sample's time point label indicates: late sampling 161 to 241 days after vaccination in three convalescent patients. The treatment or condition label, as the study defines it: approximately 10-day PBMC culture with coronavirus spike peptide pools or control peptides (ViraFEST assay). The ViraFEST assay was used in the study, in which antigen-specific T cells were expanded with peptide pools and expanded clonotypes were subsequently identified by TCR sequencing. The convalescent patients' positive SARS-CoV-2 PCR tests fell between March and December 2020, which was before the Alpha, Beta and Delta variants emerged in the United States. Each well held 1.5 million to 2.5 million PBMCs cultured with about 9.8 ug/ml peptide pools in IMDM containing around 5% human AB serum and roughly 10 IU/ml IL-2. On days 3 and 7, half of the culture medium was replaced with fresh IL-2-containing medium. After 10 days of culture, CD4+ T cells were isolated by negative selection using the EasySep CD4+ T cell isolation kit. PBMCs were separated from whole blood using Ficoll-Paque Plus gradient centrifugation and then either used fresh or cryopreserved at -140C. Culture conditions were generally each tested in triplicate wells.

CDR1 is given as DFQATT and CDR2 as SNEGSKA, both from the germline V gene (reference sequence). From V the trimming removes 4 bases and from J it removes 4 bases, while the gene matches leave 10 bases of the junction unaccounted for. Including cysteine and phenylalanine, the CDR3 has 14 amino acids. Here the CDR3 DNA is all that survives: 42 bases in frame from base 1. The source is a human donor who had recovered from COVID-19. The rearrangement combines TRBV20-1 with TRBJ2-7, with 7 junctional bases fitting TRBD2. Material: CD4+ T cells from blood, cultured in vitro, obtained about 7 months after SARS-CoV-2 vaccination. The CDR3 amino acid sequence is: CSAISGRLIYEQYF. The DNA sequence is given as TGCAGTGCTATTAGCGGGCGCCTTATTTACGAGCAGTACTTC.